This TCR beta chain emerged from a study of T cell changes during pregnancy in multiple sclerosis. The protocol was immunoSEQ multiplex PCR, while the TCRdb copy is restricted to in-frame clones and leaves out a portion. The repertoire holds about 70,000 clones, with around 92% as singletons. The receptor comes from a female donor in good health, enrolled as a control in a pregnancy study. Here the sequenced sample was CD8+ T cells from peripheral blood mononuclear cells, taken in the third trimester of pregnancy.

Here the CDR3 DNA reads TGTGCCAGCAGCTTAGCCGCGACAGGGGGCGTAACTGAAGCTTTCTTT. This gives the protein CASSLAATGGVTEAFF. This chain uses TRBV7-8 with TRBJ1-1, with 10 nucleotides matching TRBD1. The germline gives CDR1 SGHVS, CDR2 FQNEAQ. Losses at the gene ends were 0 bases for V and 5 bases for J; bases not matched to a gene: 6. CDR3 size: 16 residues.